What follows are 30 T cell receptor beta chains derived from one specimen sequenced in a study of PD-1 blockade in classical Hodgkin lymphoma. The table came from immunoSEQ multiplex PCR; TCRdb's copy has only in-frame clones and leaves some out. The sample comprises approximately 160,000 clones, around four fifths of which are singletons, and 7% to 9.5% rests with the top ten. Every patient relapsed after autologous stem cell transplantation, and brentuximab vedotin exposure varied. The sample in question was peripheral blood mononuclear cells (PBMCs), obtained before the second cycle of nivolumab. Source of these receptors: a human donor with classical Hodgkin lymphoma.

Notes on this clone: Other DNA sequences in this sample translate to the same CDR3. The V and J genes are TRBV6-5 and TRBJ1-2; 9 nucleotides align to TRBD1. The V segment lost 2 bases and the J segment 8 bases; nucleotides outside the gene matches: 9. The germline V gene has CDR1 MNHEY and CDR2 SVGAGI. The CDR3 has 15 residues. CDR3 in amino acids: CASSYDRTGVGGYTF. The CDR3 nucleotides read TGTGCCAGCAGTTACGATAGGACAGGGGTTGGCGGCTACACCTTC.

The chain couples TRBV28 to TRBJ2-3; tentatively, D is TRBD1 (6 bases). Trimming pared 5 bases from V and 7 bases from J, leaving 22 bases between. Per the germline V gene, CDR1 is MDHEN and CDR2 is SYDVKM. The CDR3 is made up of 16 amino acids. In DNA, the CDR3 is TGTGCCAGCAGTCAACCGACAGGCCGAGTGGGGAATACGCAGTATTTT. It specifies CASSQPTGRVGNTQYF.

This chain joins TRBV5-1 and TRBJ1-1; TRBD1 might be the D (6 bases). V was cut by 8 bases and J by 0 bases, with 11 bases left in between. CDR3 length: 13 residues. Germline V gene sequence: CDR1 SGHRS, CDR2 YFSETQ. For the CDR3, the DNA is TGCGCCAGTGGCAACAGGGTGAACACTGAAGCTTTCTTT. Translation gives CASGNRVNTEAFF.

J is TRBJ2-5 and V is TRBV18, with D possibly matching TRBD2 (6 bases). Per germline, CDR1 KGHSH and CDR2 LQKENI. The CDR3 has 15 residues. V gave up 3 bases and J gave up 1 base, with 12 bases separating them. This CDR3 is CASSPGGPGQETQYF. CDR3 sequence (DNA): TGTGCCAGCTCACCCGGAGGGCCGGGCCAAGAGACCCAGTACTTC.

In this sample, this clone turned up once. The CDR3 reads CASSSSGRVYNEQFF. The CDR3 DNA is TGTGCCAGCAGCTCCAGCGGGAGGGTGTACAATGAGCAGTTCTTC. V is TRBV7-3 and J is TRBJ2-1, with TRBD2 matching over 10 bases. This CDR3 is built from 15 residues. CDR1 SGHTA and CDR2 FQGTGA come from the germline V gene. V dropped 4 bases and J dropped 4; count of bases not matched to a gene: 4.

This clone occurred once. The chain links TRBV6-5 to TRBJ2-7, with a possible D match to TRBD1 (6 bases). The V end was cut by 4 bases, the J end by 6 bases, with 10 bases between. There are 12 residues in the CDR3. Germline CDR1 and CDR2: MNHEY and SVGAGI. As DNA, the CDR3 is TGTGCCAGCAGTTCAGGGGCTATCGAGCAGTACTTC. Translating gives CASSSGAIEQYF.

The rearrangement links TRBV7-8 to TRBJ2-1, with 8 bases that match TRBD2. V dropped 3 bases and J dropped 1; count of bases not matched to a gene: 2. CDR1 is SGHVS, CDR2 FQNEAQ, per germline. The CDR3 has 15 amino acids. Written as DNA, the CDR3 is TGTGCCAGCAGCTTCCAGCGGGGGTCCTACAATGAGCAGTTCTTC. Its translation is CASSFQRGSYNEQFF.

This clone was recorded a few times. V gene TRBV25-1 combines with J gene TRBJ1-2; tentative D call: TRBD1 (5 bases). Germline assignment: CDR1 MGHDK and CDR2 SYGVNS. Trimming pared 1 base from V and 8 bases from J, leaving 20 bases between. The CDR3 covers 16 residues. CDR3 residues: CASSELAGRERSGYTF. CDR3 DNA sequence: TGTGCCAGCAGTGAATTAGCGGGCAGGGAGAGGAGCGGCTACACCTTC.

The chain is built from TRBV5-6 and TRBJ2-7; D is uncertain. Looked up from germline, CDR1 is SGHDT and CDR2 is YYEEEE. The CDR3 has 14 residues. V dropped 0 bases and J dropped 3 bases, with 10 bases sitting between them. For the CDR3, the DNA is TGTGCCAGCAGCTTGGGACTCGCTAACTACGAGCAGTACTTC. The encoded protein is CASSLGLANYEQYF.

V and J are TRBV5-1 and TRBJ1-1; no clear D. The germline V and J ends were trimmed by 1 base and 5 bases, with 12 bases remaining between them. CDR3 length: 14 amino acids. CDR1 SGHRS and CDR2 YFSETQ come from the germline V gene. CDR3 protein: CASSLTGPGTEAFF. DNA for the CDR3: TGCGCCAGCAGCTTGACGGGCCCCGGGACTGAAGCTTTCTTT.

The V and J genes are TRBV7-2 and TRBJ1-5, with 7 bases matching TRBD1. The CDR3 spans 14 residues. V gave up 2 bases and J gave up 6 bases; unmatched junction bases: 4. Per germline, CDR1 SGHTA and CDR2 FQGNSA. CDR3: CASSLKTGPQPQHF. The CDR3 DNA follows: TGTGCCAGCAGCTTAAAGACAGGGCCTCAGCCCCAGCATTTT.

The CDR3 nucleotides read TGCAGCGTTGACGGGGAGACCCAGTACTTC. It specifies CSVDGETQYF. The V gene is TRBV29-1, the J gene TRBJ2-5; no reliable D call. CDR1 and CDR2 (germline): SQVTM, ANQGSEA. The CDR3 spans 10 residues. The V and J ends lost 3 bases and 5 bases respectively, with 4 bases between them.

J is TRBJ2-5 and V is TRBV9; D possibly corresponds to TRBD1 (6 bases). CDR3 length: 14 amino acids. The V gene lost 6 bases and the J gene lost 4 bases, with 16 bases spanning the gap. From germline, CDR1 is SGDLS and CDR2 YYNGEE. The CDR3 sequence: CASNAQGIGETQYF. For the CDR3, the DNA is TGTGCCAGCAATGCTCAGGGGATCGGAGAGACCCAGTACTTC.

There are a few counts of this clone. The chain couples TRBV6-6 to TRBJ1-3; 9 bases align to TRBD1. The CDR3 totals 14 residues. With V trimmed by 5 bases and J by 2 bases, 1 base remained unmatched. From germline, CDR1 is MNHNY and CDR2 SVGAGI (reference sequence). CDR3 sequence: CASSRQGAGNTIYF. In DNA, the CDR3 is TGTGCCAGCAGTCGACAGGGGGCTGGAAACACCATATATTTT.

The chain links TRBV28 to TRBJ2-1; no definite D call. The CDR3 is 14 amino acids. The germline gives CDR1 MDHEN, CDR2 SYDVKM. Deletions cut 4 bases from V and 3 bases from J, with 10 bases between. CDR3: CASSSGGLYNEQFF. The CDR3 DNA follows: TGTGCCAGCAGTTCGGGTGGGCTCTACAATGAGCAGTTCTTC.

This chain links TRBV18 with TRBJ2-5; D gene unclear. Between the trimmed V and J ends, which lost 2 bases and 0 bases, there was a span of 4 bases. Germline CDR1 and CDR2: KGHSH and LQKENI. The CDR3 contains 13 residues. In DNA, the CDR3 is TGTGCCAGCTCACCATTCAACCAAGAGACCCAGTACTTC. Its translation is CASSPFNQETQYF.

This sequence joins TRBV30 and TRBJ2-5, with no clear D. Germline lookup yields CDR1 GTSNPN and CDR2 SVGIG (reference sequence). The CDR3 loop spans 13 amino acids. The V and J ends lost 1 base and 5 bases respectively, with 11 bases between them. DNA for the CDR3: TGTGCCTGGAGTGCCCTAATTGGGGAGACCCAGTACTTC. This codes for CAWSALIGETQYF.

This chain uses TRBV6-5 with TRBJ2-7; D remains ambiguous. The V gene's germline CDR1 is MNHEY and CDR2 SVGAGI. The length of the CDR3 is 13 residues. Trimming left V 7 bases short and J 1 base short, with 11 bases between. The CDR3 here is CASKSALSYEQYF. The DNA for the CDR3 is TGTGCCAGCAAGTCCGCCTTGTCCTACGAGCAGTACTTC.

The rearrangement joins TRBV2 to TRBJ2-2, with D possibly called TRBD1 or TRBD2 (5 bases each). The CDR3 runs to 15 residues. The V and J ends lost 1 base and 3 bases respectively, with 9 bases between them. Germline V gene lookup returns CDR1 SNHLY and CDR2 FYNNEI. CDR3 bases: TGTGCCAGCAGTGAAGAGGGGAGACACACCGGGGAGCTGTTTTTT. Its protein is CASSEEGRHTGELFF. Based on the CDR3 plus reference TRBV2 and TRBJ2-2, the full variable domain is EPEVTQTPSHQVTQMGQEVILRCVPISNHLYFYWYRQILGQKVEFLVSFYNNEISEKSEIFDDQFSVERPDGSNFTLKIRSTKLEDSAMYFCASSEEGRHTGELFFGEGSRLTVL.

This clone has more than one count but fewer than ten. The same CDR3 arises from other DNA sequences in this sample as well. As DNA, the CDR3 is TGTGCCAGCAGCTTGGGACAGGGGGCAGGTGAGACCCAGTACTTC. Its translation is CASSLGQGAGETQYF. V usage is TRBV11-3 and J usage is TRBJ2-5, with 12 bases that match TRBD1. The CDR3 has 15 residues. Germline V gene data show CDR1 as SGHNT and CDR2 as YENEEA. V gave up 3 bases and J gave up 5 bases; unmatched junction bases: 4.

V is TRBV29-1 and J is TRBJ1-4, with D maybe TRBD1 (6 bases). The CDR3 totals 13 residues. Germline V gene sequence: CDR1 SQVTM, CDR2 ANQGSEA. Trimming pared 5 bases from V and 6 bases from J, leaving 13 bases between. CDR3 DNA sequence: TGCAGCGTTAAGGGGGGAGGAGATGAAAAACTGTTTTTT. Amino acids: CSVKGGGDEKLFF. Full variable domain (remainder filled in from reference TRBV29-1 and TRBJ1-4): SAVISQKPSRDICQRGTSLTIQCQVDSQVTMMFWYRQQPGQSLTLIATANQGSEATYESGFVIDKFPISRPNLTFSTLTVSNMSPEDSSIYLCSVKGGGDEKLFFGSGTQLSVL.

The chain recombines TRBV7-9 with TRBJ1-3, with TRBD1 as a possible D gene (6 bases). The germline V and J ends were trimmed by 0 bases and 8 bases, with 11 bases remaining between them. This CDR3 comprises 14 residues. Germline V gives CDR1 SEHNR, CDR2 FQNEAQ (reference sequence). The CDR3 sequence: CASSLAAGVYTIYF. CDR3 DNA: TGTGCCAGCAGCTTAGCGGCAGGGGTTTACACCATATATTTT.

The chain is built from TRBV6-5 and TRBJ1-1; TRBD1 agrees at 9 bases. The CDR3 totals 15 residues. The germline V gene encodes CDR1 MNHEY and CDR2 SVGAGI. J gave up 4 bases and V 5 bases, and 8 bases lay outside the gene matches. The CDR3 reads CASSRGGQGGTEAFF. CDR3 in DNA: TGTGCCAGCAGTAGAGGGGGACAGGGCGGCACTGAAGCTTTCTTT.

CDR3 in amino acids: CASSYDRANTGELFF. As DNA, the CDR3 is TGTGCCAGCAGTTACGACAGGGCGAACACCGGGGAGCTGTTTTTT. The rearrangement uses TRBV6-5 and TRBJ2-2, with TRBD1 matching over 7 bases. The germline gives CDR1 MNHEY, CDR2 SVGAGI. The V gene end was trimmed by 2 bases and the J gene end by 0 bases; junction bases not matched to a gene: 0. This CDR3 is built from 15 residues.

The chain combines TRBV29-1 with TRBJ2-5; D is possibly TRBD1 or TRBD2 (6 bases each). V was clipped by 2 bases and J by 5 bases, with 12 bases between them. The CDR3 spans 13 residues. Germline values: CDR1 SQVTM, CDR2 ANQGSEA. CDR3 coding DNA: TGCAGCGTTGAATGGGGGGCCGACGAGACCCAGTACTTC. This codes for CSVEWGADETQYF.

This chain links TRBV27 with TRBJ2-7; no definite D call. V gave up 8 bases and J gave up 1 base, with 6 bases separating them. The germline CDR1 and CDR2 sequences are MNHEY and SMNVEV (reference sequence). The CDR3 is 11 residues long. This CDR3 is CASGKSYEQYF. In nucleotides, the CDR3 is TGTGCCAGCGGAAAATCCTACGAGCAGTACTTC.

J is TRBJ1-5 and V is TRBV5-6; the D gene is possibly TRBD1 (6 bases). The CDR3 contains 15 residues. The germline V gene encodes CDR1 SGHDT and CDR2 YYEEEE. The V gene lost 4 bases and the J gene lost 4 bases, with 15 bases spanning the gap. CDR3 bases: TGTGCCAGCAGCACTAAGACAGGACTGAATCAGCCCCAGCATTTT. Its translation: CASSTKTGLNQPQHF.

The chain combines TRBV5-1 with TRBJ1-1; weak D call: TRBD1 (6 bases). This CDR3 spans 15 amino acids. In germline, CDR1 is SGHRS, CDR2 YFSETQ. Trimming pared 4 bases from V and 0 bases from J, leaving 13 bases between. CDR3 protein: CASSIPQGLNTEAFF. The CDR3, as DNA: TGCGCCAGCAGCATACCCCAGGGGTTGAACACTGAAGCTTTCTTT.

CDR3 sequence reads: CASSGGPGRGSSYGYTF. The CDR3 bases are TGCGCCAGCAGTGGCGGACCGGGGAGGGGGTCATCATATGGCTACACCTTC. This chain links TRBV10-2 with TRBJ1-2; D possibly corresponds to TRBD1 (6 bases). There are 17 residues in the CDR3. CDR1 WSHSY and CDR2 SAAADI come from the germline V gene. Trimming stripped 4 bases from V and 5 bases from J, with 23 bases between.

The rearrangement joins TRBV6-5 to TRBJ2-5, with D tentatively TRBD1 or TRBD2 (6 bases each). The V gene's germline CDR1 is MNHEY and CDR2 SVGAGI. This CDR3 has 16 amino acids. Between the trimmed V and J ends, which lost 6 bases and 5 bases, there was a span of 22 bases. The CDR3 DNA reads TGTGCCAGCAGCTACACCAGCCCCGGGGGCCGGGAGACCCAGTACTTC. The encoded protein is CASSYTSPGGRETQYF.